These 25 T cell receptor beta chains came from one sample sequenced in a study of long-term antiretroviral therapy in people with HIV. Researchers report immunoSEQ v3.0 was run at survey level. Sequencing was performed with immunoSEQ multiplex PCR; in TCRdb, only in-frame clones are kept and a portion is missing. The table shows around 21,000 clones, with 65% to 90% occurring only once. The source material was unsorted PBMCs, sampled 0.1 years before starting antiretroviral therapy. These receptors came from a man in his forties with HIV.

The chain links TRBV7-9 to TRBJ2-3; D unclear. The CDR3 runs to 11 residues. CDR1 and CDR2 from the germline V gene are SEHNR and FQNEAQ (reference sequence). V was clipped by 5 bases and J by 6 bases, with 6 bases between them. As DNA, the CDR3 is TGTGCCAGCAGCCCCTGGGATACGCAGTATTTT. As protein: CASSPWDTQYF.

This chain links TRBV5-4 with TRBJ2-7; tentatively, D is TRBD1 (6 bases). V lost 1 base and J 4 bases, leaving 15 bases between the germline ends. CDR1 is SGHNT and CDR2 is YYREEE in the germline V gene (reference sequence). The CDR3 consists of 15 residues. The CDR3 protein is CASSLRAGALYEQYF. The DNA for the CDR3 is TGTGCCAGCAGCTTGAGAGCAGGGGCTTTGTACGAGCAGTACTTC.

The chain employs TRBV19 and TRBJ2-1; 9 bases are shared with TRBD2. V was pared by 5 bases and J by 5 bases, with 7 bases of the junction left unmatched. CDR3 length equals 15 residues. The germline CDR1 and CDR2 sequences are LNHDA and SQIVND (reference sequence). DNA of the CDR3: TGTGCCAGTAGTTCTCCGACTAGCGGACACAATGAGCAGTTCTTC. Translated: CASSSPTSGHNEQFF. Full variable domain (missing parts from reference TRBV19 and TRBJ2-1): DGGITQSPKYLFRKEGQNVTLSCEQNLNHDAMYWYRQDPGQGLRLIYYSQIVNDFQKGDIAEGYSVSREKKESFPLTVTSAQKNPTAFYLCASSSPTSGHNEQFFGPGTRLTVL.

This sequence joins TRBV7-9 and TRBJ1-6; unclear D gene. Trimming shortened V by 5 bases and J by 0 bases, and 14 bases separated the two germline ends. This CDR3 contains 17 residues. From germline, CDR1 is SEHNR and CDR2 FQNEAQ (reference sequence). This CDR3 is CASSPSQESSYNSPLHF. CDR3 in DNA: TGTGCCAGCAGCCCGAGCCAGGAGAGCTCCTATAATTCACCCCTCCACTTT.

The CDR3 DNA reads TGTGCCAGCAGCGTACAGGGGGCGCCTTCCGATACGCAGTATTTT. Translating gives CASSVQGAPSDTQYF. The chain uses TRBV9 and TRBJ2-3; 8 bases align to TRBD1. From germline, CDR1 is SGDLS and CDR2 YYNGEE. The V segment lost 1 base and the J segment 6 bases; nucleotides outside the gene matches: 7. This CDR3 region has 15 residues.

This clone was counted between two and nine times. The CDR3 here is CASSLGQSSGYTF. CDR3 nucleotide sequence: TGTGCCAGCAGCTTAGGACAGTCGAGTGGCTACACCTTC. The rearrangement joins TRBV11-2 to TRBJ1-2; tentative D call: TRBD1 (5 bases). Germline lookup yields CDR1 SGHAT and CDR2 FQNNGV. The CDR3 is 13 residues long. V lost 1 base, J lost 7 bases, and 10 bases lay in between.

The chain employs TRBV28 and TRBJ2-1; TRBD1 is a possible D gene (5 bases). CDR1 is MDHEN and CDR2 is SYDVKM in the germline V gene. The CDR3 loop spans 16 amino acids. Trimming took off 6 bases at V and 8 bases at J, with 23 bases between the two ends. CDR3 nucleotides: TGTGCCAGCAGCCCACCCTCAAGGGGCAAGGCCGATGAGCAGTTCTTC. Amino acid sequence: CASSPPSRGKADEQFF. Combining the CDR3 with reference TRBV28 and TRBJ2-1 gives the whole variable domain DVKVTQSSRYLVKRTGEKVFLECVQDMDHENMFWYRQDPGLGLRLIYFSYDVKMKEKGDIPEGYSVSREKKERFSLILESASTNQTSMYLCASSPPSRGKADEQFFGPGTRLTVL.

This chain uses TRBV9 with TRBJ2-1; 12 bases agree with TRBD1. The CDR3 contains 17 residues. Germline CDR1 reads SGDLS; CDR2 reads YYNGEE. The J segment lost 6 bases and the V segment lost 1 base, leaving 8 bases of the junction unmatched. The CDR3 DNA is TGTGCCAGCAGCGTATTCGGGACAGGGGGCCGACCCAATGAGCAGTTCTTC. Amino acids: CASSVFGTGGRPNEQFF.

The rearrangement links TRBV5-1 to TRBJ2-7; either TRBD1 or TRBD2 may supply D (5 bases each). This CDR3 has 13 residues. Germline V CDR1 and CDR2: SGHRS, YFSETQ. V lost 6 bases and J 4 bases, leaving 14 bases between the germline ends. CDR3 protein: CASMESGTYEQYF. Written as DNA, the CDR3 is TGCGCCAGCATGGAGTCAGGGACGTACGAGCAGTACTTC.

DNA of the CDR3: TGTGCCAGTAGAAGGTTCAAGGGGGCTTATGGAAACACCATATATTTT. This codes for CASRRFKGAYGNTIYF. This sequence joins TRBV19 and TRBJ1-3, with 7 positions matching TRBD1. Looked up from germline, CDR1 is LNHDA and CDR2 is SQIVND (reference sequence). The CDR3 covers 16 residues. V lost 6 bases to trimming and J lost 3 bases; unmatched junction nucleotides: 11. The whole variable domain, filled in from reference TRBV19 and TRBJ1-3, reads DGGITQSPKYLFRKEGQNVTLSCEQNLNHDAMYWYRQDPGQGLRLIYYSQIVNDFQKGDIAEGYSVSREKKESFPLTVTSAQKNPTAFYLCASRRFKGAYGNTIYFGEGSWLTVV.

V gene TRBV6-6 combines with J gene TRBJ2-7; TRBD1 matches 9 bases. The germline V gene encodes CDR1 MNHNY and CDR2 SVGAGI (reference sequence). J was trimmed by 4 bases and V by 0 bases; bases with no gene match: 4. The CDR3 is 15 amino acids. CDR3 nucleotides: TGTGCCAGCAGTTACTCCACAGGGGGCGCATACGAGCAGTACTTC. Translation: CASSYSTGGAYEQYF.

This chain connects TRBV28 to TRBJ1-3, with D hard to call. This CDR3 contains 18 residues. Trimming cost V 9 bases and J 0 bases, with 24 bases left between them. The V gene's germline CDR1 is MDHEN and CDR2 SYDVKM. The CDR3 reads CARTAVPGSRSSGNTIYF. CDR3 coding DNA: TGTGCCAGAACAGCAGTCCCGGGAAGCCGGAGCTCTGGAAACACCATATATTTT.

The rearrangement links TRBV15 to TRBJ1-1, with TRBD1 matching 7 bases. Unmatched junction bases numbered 1, after V lost 2 bases and J lost 7 bases. This CDR3 comprises 12 residues. Per the germline V gene, CDR1 is LNHNV and CDR2 is YYDKDF (reference sequence). The CDR3 loop reads CATSRRTGEAFF. CDR3 in DNA: TGTGCCACCAGCAGAAGGACAGGTGAAGCTTTCTTT.

The chain joins TRBV5-1 to TRBJ2-1, with 8 nucleotides matching TRBD1. This CDR3 has 14 amino acids. Germline CDR1 is SGHRS and CDR2 is YFSETQ. Trimming removed 7 bases from V and 7 bases from J; junction bases left unmatched: 10. CDR3 region: CASFRDRSTNEQFF. The DNA of the CDR3 is TGCGCCAGCTTCCGGGACAGGTCCACGAATGAGCAGTTCTTC.

The chain uses TRBV28 and TRBJ1-4; no definite D call. Germline CDR1 reads MDHEN; CDR2 reads SYDVKM. Trimming removed 6 bases from V and 3 bases from J, with 11 bases in between. This CDR3 is 14 amino acids long. CDR3 in DNA: TGTGCCAGCAGCCGCCCGGTGGCTAATGAAAAACTGTTTTTT. This encodes CASSRPVANEKLFF.

This chain uses TRBV2 with TRBJ1-3; no clear D. Trimming pared 6 bases from V and 7 bases from J, leaving 13 bases between. Germline CDR1 is SNHLY and CDR2 is FYNNEI. This CDR3 region has 13 residues. The CDR3 sequence: CASRGGLGNTIYF. The CDR3 coding sequence is TGTGCCAGCAGGGGAGGACTAGGGAACACCATATATTTT.

J is TRBJ2-1 and V is TRBV6-4; D call uncertain. The CDR3 is made up of 15 amino acids. With 8 bases removed from V and 7 bases from J, the gap between germline ends came to 21 bases. The V gene's germline CDR1 is MRHNA and CDR2 SNTAGT. The CDR3 reads CASLEATSLWNEQFF. CDR3 in DNA: TGTGCCAGCTTGGAAGCGACAAGCCTTTGGAATGAGCAGTTCTTC.

The chain links TRBV4-2 to TRBJ2-3; D gene uncertain. The CDR3 is 14 residues long. V lost 1 base and J lost 4, with 9 bases in between. CDR1 LGHNA and CDR2 YNFKEQ come from the germline V gene. CDR3 sequence reads: CASSQAIQADTQYF. The CDR3 region has the DNA TGTGCCAGCAGCCAAGCGATCCAGGCAGATACGCAGTATTTT.

CDR3 amino acids: CASSLGRDILETQYF. The CDR3, as DNA: TGCGCCAGCAGCTTGGGGAGGGACATCCTAGAGACCCAGTACTTC. The chain couples TRBV5-1 to TRBJ2-5; D may correspond to TRBD1 or TRBD2 (6 bases each). The CDR3 sequence is 15 residues long. Per the germline V gene, CDR1 is SGHRS and CDR2 is YFSETQ. The germline V and J ends were trimmed by 0 bases and 4 bases, with 13 bases remaining between them. The variable domain in full, with the rest retrieved from reference TRBV5-1 and TRBJ2-5, is KAGVTQTPRYLIKTRGQQVTLSCSPISGHRSVSWYQQTPGQGLQFLFEYFSETQRNKGNFPGRFSGRQFSNSRSEMNVSTLELGDSALYLCASSLGRDILETQYFGPGTRLLVL.

In its sample, this clone was seen a few times. Other nucleotide sequences from this sample produce the same CDR3. V usage is TRBV10-3 and J usage is TRBJ2-5; possibly TRBD2 for D (7 bases). The CDR3 totals 15 residues. Germline V CDR1 and CDR2: ENHRY, SYGVKD. V dropped 3 bases and J dropped 2 bases, with 13 bases sitting between them. The CDR3 loop reads CAISELGGGQETQYF. CDR3 nucleotide sequence: TGTGCCATCAGTGAACTAGGGGGAGGGCAAGAGACCCAGTACTTC.

This clone was picked up a small number of times. The CDR3 sequence: CASSILRTGGKDTQYF. CDR3 nucleotides: TGCGCCAGCAGCATACTCCGAACAGGGGGCAAAGATACGCAGTATTTT. This rearrangement joins TRBV5-1 to TRBJ2-3; 9 bases line up with TRBD1. In germline, CDR1 is SGHRS, CDR2 YFSETQ. The CDR3 is 16 residues long. V shed 4 bases, J shed 5 bases, and the junction held 11 bases outside the gene matches.

The V call is TRBV2, the J call TRBJ1-2; perhaps TRBD1 as D (6 bases). The V gene's germline CDR1 is SNHLY and CDR2 FYNNEI. The CDR3 is 13 residues long. Trimming pared 7 bases from V and 5 bases from J, leaving 14 bases between. CDR3 sequence (DNA): TGTGCCAGCAAACCCAGGGGCACGTATGGCTACACCTTC. This sequence encodes CASKPRGTYGYTF.

The V call is TRBV4-3, the J call TRBJ1-2; 12 positions agree with TRBD1. The CDR3 has 18 amino acids. J lost 3 bases, V lost 4 bases, and 12 bases had no gene match. Per the germline V gene, CDR1 is LGHNA and CDR2 is YSLEER. The CDR3 spells CASSLSTGTGGADYGYTF. The CDR3 nucleotides are TGCGCCAGCAGCCTTTCGACCGGGACAGGGGGCGCAGACTATGGCTACACCTTC.

The CDR3 coding sequence is TGCGCCAGCAGCCCTGGACAAGGGGGAATGAACACTGAAGCTTTCTTT. Translation: CASSPGQGGMNTEAFF. The chain is built from TRBV5-1 and TRBJ1-1; tentative D call: TRBD1 (6 bases). The CDR3 has 16 amino acids. V lost 4 bases to trimming and J lost 0 bases, with 16 bases between them. Germline V gene sequence: CDR1 SGHRS, CDR2 YFSETQ. Based on the CDR3 plus reference TRBV5-1 and TRBJ1-1, the full variable domain is KAGVTQTPRYLIKTRGQQVTLSCSPISGHRSVSWYQQTPGQGLQFLFEYFSETQRNKGNFPGRFSGRQFSNSRSEMNVSTLELGDSALYLCASSPGQGGMNTEAFFGQGTRLTVV.

The chain has TRBV6-5 and TRBJ2-1; TRBD1 might be the D (7 bases). The CDR3 runs to 15 residues. The germline V and J ends were trimmed by 2 bases and 2 bases, with 10 bases remaining between them. From germline, CDR1 is MNHEY and CDR2 SVGAGI. CDR3 sequence: CASSYQGGAYNEQFF. The CDR3 DNA reads TGTGCCAGCAGTTACCAGGGGGGCGCCTACAATGAGCAGTTCTTC.